The 32 T cell receptor beta chains below come from one sample, sequenced in a study of T cells in Graves' hyperthyroidism and ophthalmopathy. The CDR3 regions of TCR beta were amplified from RNA transcripts. First-round RT-PCR of the TCR CDR3 relied on the HTBI primer set. TCRdb re-called the multiplex PCR reads with MiXCR, one entry per CDR3 protein. The sample has about 350,000 distinct CDR3 sequences, about a sixth seen once. Source material: blood. These receptors originate from a woman aged 25-40 years with Graves' hyperthyroidism that later progressed to Graves' ophthalmopathy.

This clonotype showed up many times. CDR3 residues: CASSGYGRENTEAFF. CDR3 in DNA: TGTGCCAGCAGTGGATACGGCAGGGAGAACACTGAAGCTTTCTTT. V is TRBV2 and J is TRBJ1-1, with D perhaps TRBD1 (5 bases). Germline CDR1 is SNHLY and CDR2 is FYNNEI. The CDR3 has 15 residues. Trimming left V 4 bases short and J 1 base short, with 13 bases between.

V and J are TRBV6-1 and TRBJ2-2, with TRBD1 matching 10 bases. This CDR3 spans 14 amino acids. The junction had 4 bases not matched to a gene; V was cut back by 6 bases and J by 6 bases. Germline V lookup: CDR1 MNHNS, CDR2 SASEGT. The CDR3 region is CASRPGQGSGELFF. The CDR3 coding sequence is TGTGCCAGCAGGCCGGGACAGGGGTCCGGGGAGCTGTTTTTT.

V is TRBV5-1 and J is TRBJ2-5; 9 positions match TRBD1. The CDR3 totals 14 residues. Germline CDR1 is SGHRS and CDR2 is YFSETQ. The trim removed 8 bases at V and 4 bases at J, leaving 9 bases unmatched. The CDR3 nucleotides read TGCGCCAGAGAGGGGACAGGGCGGAGAGAGACCCAGTACTTC. This codes for CAREGTGRRETQYF.

In this sample, this clonotype turned up many times. This sequence joins TRBV28 and TRBJ2-1; D uncertain. The CDR3 is 16 residues long. Germline V gives CDR1 MDHEN, CDR2 SYDVKM. The germline V and J ends were trimmed by 7 bases and 2 bases, with 18 bases remaining between them. The CDR3 sequence: CASKVRGEPPYNEQFF. The CDR3 DNA follows: TGTGCCAGCAAGGTTCGTGGGGAACCCCCCTACAATGAGCAGTTCTTC.

In this sample, this clonotype turned up a few times. The J gene is TRBJ1-2, the V gene TRBV19; D ambiguous. The V gene's germline CDR1 is LNHDA and CDR2 SQIVND (reference sequence). The length of the CDR3 is 14 residues. V lost 3 bases to trimming and J lost 6 bases, with 14 bases between them. Here the CDR3 DNA reads TGTGCCAGTAGTATTCAACCCCGCAGCAATGGCTACACCTTC. The encoded protein is CASSIQPRSNGYTF.

Only a few counts were recorded for this clonotype. This chain uses TRBV19 with TRBJ2-7; D might be TRBD1 or TRBD2, each matching 6 bases. This CDR3 comprises 14 residues. Germline V gene data show CDR1 as LNHDA and CDR2 as SQIVND (reference sequence). Trimming pared 6 bases from V and 0 bases from J, leaving 12 bases between. CDR3 coding DNA: TGTGCCAGTAGATGGGGGGCACACTCCTACGAGCAGTACTTC. This codes for CASRWGAHSYEQYF.

At least ten counts were recorded for this clonotype. V gene TRBV9 combines with J gene TRBJ2-5; D call uncertain. The V and J ends lost 0 bases and 5 bases respectively, with 8 bases between them. Germline CDR1 is SGDLS and CDR2 is YYNGEE. This CDR3 spans 13 amino acids. The CDR3 sequence is CASSVEVEETQYF. The DNA of the CDR3 is TGTGCCAGCAGCGTAGAGGTAGAGGAGACCCAGTACTTC.

This clonotype came up a few times. The chain employs TRBV20-1 and TRBJ1-5; 8 positions agree with TRBD1. The germline V gene encodes CDR1 DFQATT and CDR2 SNEGSKA (reference sequence). Losses at the gene ends were 4 bases for V and 12 bases for J; bases not matched to a gene: 8. The CDR3 runs 12 residues. CDR3 in DNA: TGCAGTGCTAAAGGGACAGGACAGATCCAGCATTTT. Translating gives CSAKGTGQIQHF.

This clonotype was seen many times. The chain employs TRBV7-9 and TRBJ2-1; D might be TRBD1 or TRBD2, each matching 5 bases. Trimming cost V 3 bases and J 6 bases, with 12 bases left between them. Germline V gives CDR1 SEHNR, CDR2 FQNEAQ (reference sequence). The CDR3 has 14 residues. The CDR3 region has the DNA TGTGCCAGCAGCTTTGACCAGGGACGCAATGAGCAGTTCTTC. It codes for CASSFDQGRNEQFF.

The chain links TRBV3-1 to TRBJ1-4, with D tentatively TRBD1 (5 bases). The germline V gene encodes CDR1 LGHDT and CDR2 YNNKEL (reference sequence). V was pared by 2 bases and J by 5 bases, with 6 bases between. This CDR3 spans 13 amino acids. CDR3 bases: TGTGCCAGCAGCCAACAGGGCAATGAAAAACTGTTTTTT. Protein sequence: CASSQQGNEKLFF.

The chain uses TRBV28 and TRBJ2-7; TRBD1 agrees at 8 bases. The germline gives CDR1 MDHEN, CDR2 SYDVKM. The CDR3 extends over 14 amino acids. Trimming at V came to 5 bases and at J to 5 bases, leaving 8 bases not matched to a gene. Here the CDR3 DNA reads TGTGCCAGCAGTCGAACCGACAGGGGCAACGAGCAGTACTTC. Its protein is CASSRTDRGNEQYF.

This clonotype was recorded at least ten times. This chain connects TRBV11-2 to TRBJ2-3, with 15 bases matching TRBD2. From germline, CDR1 is SGHAT and CDR2 FQNNGV. Unmatched junction bases numbered 18, after V lost 3 bases and J lost 2 bases. The CDR3 consists of 22 residues. CDR3 region: CASSFPGLAGGRLIRDTDTQYF. In DNA form, the CDR3 reads TGTGCCAGCAGCTTCCCGGGACTAGCGGGAGGCCGTTTAATTCGAGACACAGATACGCAGTATTTT.

This rearrangement joins TRBV6-1 to TRBJ1-2; 7 nucleotides match TRBD1. Germline loops: CDR1 MNHNS, CDR2 SASEGT. V was clipped by 6 bases and J by 6 bases; unmatched bases: 10. CDR3 length: 14 residues. This chain's CDR3 is CASREQQGSDGYTF. CDR3 DNA: TGTGCCAGCAGGGAGCAACAGGGGAGCGATGGCTACACCTTC.

This clonotype showed up many times. The rearrangement joins TRBV28 to TRBJ2-5; no clear D. V lost 0 bases and J lost 1, with 6 bases in between. This CDR3 contains 14 residues. Germline loops: CDR1 MDHEN, CDR2 SYDVKM. The CDR3 loop is CASSLWVGQETQYF. In DNA, the CDR3 is TGTGCCAGCAGTTTATGGGTTGGCCAAGAGACCCAGTACTTC.

V usage is TRBV28 and J usage is TRBJ2-6, with a possible D match to TRBD1 (6 bases). The CDR3 is 17 residues long. CDR1 and CDR2 (germline): MDHEN, SYDVKM. Trimming stripped 4 bases from V and 0 bases from J, with 13 bases between. The CDR3: CASSSAGADSGANVLTF. The CDR3 DNA reads TGTGCCAGCAGTTCGGCAGGGGCCGACTCTGGGGCCAACGTCCTGACTTTC.

Many counts were recorded for this clonotype. The chain links TRBV6-1 to TRBJ1-3; D is ambiguous. CDR1 is MNHNS and CDR2 is SASEGT in the germline V gene. The CDR3 spans 16 residues. The germline V and J ends were trimmed by 1 base and 0 bases, with 10 bases remaining between them. The CDR3 sequence: CASSEVEASSGNTIYF. CDR3 in DNA: TGTGCCAGCAGTGAAGTTGAGGCGAGCTCTGGAAACACCATATATTTT.

This clonotype was counted many times. V and J are TRBV5-1 and TRBJ2-1; the D is unclear. The CDR3 length is 13 residues. CDR1 is SGHRS and CDR2 is YFSETQ in the germline V gene. Trimming removed 2 bases at V and 3 bases at J, with 6 bases between. In DNA, the CDR3 is TGCGCCAGCAGCTTAGGTAACTACAATGAGCAGTTCTTC. Protein sequence: CASSLGNYNEQFF.

This clonotype has at least ten counts. CDR3 sequence reads: CASGNGHEQYF. In DNA form, the CDR3 reads TGCGCCAGCGGTAACGGGCACGAGCAGTACTTC. The chain couples TRBV5-1 to TRBJ2-7; D call uncertain. Germline CDR1 and CDR2: SGHRS and YFSETQ. CDR3 length equals 11 residues. Trimming removed 7 bases at V and 5 bases at J, with 10 bases between.

J is TRBJ2-5 and V is TRBV12-3 or TRBV12-4; D gene unclear. CDR3 length: 15 amino acids. Trimming shortened V by 3 bases and J by 5 bases, and 16 bases separated the two germline ends. CDR3: CASSFYNPEGETQYF. CDR3 DNA: TGTGCCAGCAGTTTTTATAACCCAGAAGGGGAGACCCAGTACTTC.

This clonotype was picked up a small number of times. J is TRBJ2-5 and V is TRBV20-1; no clear D. The CDR3 is 18 amino acids. Germline V gene data show CDR1 as DFQATT and CDR2 as SNEGSKA (reference sequence). Trimming took 1 base from V and 0 from J, leaving 21 bases between them. CDR3 DNA sequence: TGCAGTGCTAGAGGAGCCGGGCCGTCCGAGATGTACCAAGAGACCCAGTACTTC. The encoded protein is CSARGAGPSEMYQETQYF.

This clonotype showed up many times. The V and J genes are TRBV15 and TRBJ1-1; 7 bases agree with TRBD1. This CDR3 comprises 19 residues. V was clipped by 1 base and J by 5 bases; unmatched bases: 19. The germline V gene has CDR1 LNHNV and CDR2 YYDKDF (reference sequence). This CDR3 reads CATSRVQTTSRQGRTEAFF. CDR3 DNA sequence: TGTGCCACCAGCAGAGTCCAGACCACCTCCCGACAGGGAAGGACTGAAGCTTTCTTT.

There are many counts of this clonotype. This chain links TRBV6-1 with TRBJ2-7; TRBD1 aligns across 7 bases. V shed 5 bases and J 0 bases; nucleotides not matched to a gene: 4. This CDR3 is built from 14 residues. Germline CDR1 MNHNS, CDR2 SASEGT. CDR3 DNA sequence: TGTGCCAGCAGTTTCGGGACAGTCTCCTACGAGCAGTACTTC. This gives the protein CASSFGTVSYEQYF.

This clonotype appeared many times. J is TRBJ2-5 and V is TRBV13; 8 nucleotides align to TRBD1. V gave up 5 bases and J gave up 4 bases; unmatched junction bases: 9. The CDR3 sequence is 15 residues long. Germline CDR1 is PRHDT and CDR2 is FYEKMQ (reference sequence). The CDR3 nucleotides read TGTGCCAGCAGCGCGACAGGACAGGGCGGAGAGACCCAGTACTTC. Translated: CASSATGQGGETQYF.

This clonotype was seen a few times. The rearrangement uses TRBV29-1 and TRBJ2-7; D is undetermined. CDR3 length: 13 amino acids. The germline V gene has CDR1 SQVTM and CDR2 ANQGSEA. V was pared by 6 bases and J by 0 bases, with 12 bases between. The CDR3 loop reads CSVKQPSSYEQYF. The CDR3 coding sequence is TGCAGCGTCAAACAACCCAGCTCCTACGAGCAGTACTTC.

This clonotype occurred a few times. Its ends do not fully match the called genes, so a read error is possible. The chain links TRBV18 to TRBJ1-6; TRBD1 might be the D (5 bases). Germline V gives CDR1 KGHSH, CDR2 LQKENI. The CDR3 has 15 amino acids. Written as DNA, the CDR3 is TGTGCCAGCTCACCGGGGGACTCCTCTAATTCACCCCTCCACTTT. This translates into CASSPGDSSNSPLHF.

The chain joins TRBV12-3 or TRBV12-4 to TRBJ2-2; 8 nucleotides agree with TRBD1. Trimming removed 4 bases from V and 6 bases from J; junction bases left unmatched: 4. This CDR3 is 14 amino acids long. CDR3: CASSWQGAPGELFF. The DNA of the CDR3 is TGTGCCAGCAGTTGGCAGGGGGCCCCCGGGGAGCTGTTTTTT.

This clonotype was picked up many times. The CDR3 loop is CASSPRRGQETQYF. CDR3 coding DNA: TGTGCCAGCAGCCCCCGCAGGGGGCAAGAGACCCAGTACTTC. The J gene is TRBJ2-5, the V gene TRBV14, with TRBD1 matching over 7 bases. The J segment lost 2 bases and the V segment lost 4 bases, leaving 4 bases of the junction unmatched. This CDR3 region has 14 residues. The germline gives CDR1 SGHDN, CDR2 FVKESK. Based on the CDR3 plus reference TRBV14 and TRBJ2-5, the full variable domain is EAGVTQFPSHSVIEKGQTVTLRCDPISGHDNLYWYRRVMGKEIKFLLHFVKESKQDESGMPNNRFLAERTGGTYSTLKVQPAELEDSGVYFCASSPRRGQETQYFGPGTRLLVL.

This clonotype was observed at least ten times. V usage is TRBV30 and J usage is TRBJ2-7; D possibly corresponds to TRBD2 (6 bases). Germline CDR1 and CDR2: GTSNPN and SVGIG (reference sequence). This CDR3 has 14 residues. The ends were cut back, 4 bases at V and 3 bases at J, with 16 bases in the middle. The CDR3 here is CAWKLLTSSYEQYF. The CDR3 DNA is TGTGCCTGGAAATTATTAACTAGCAGCTACGAGCAGTACTTC.

CDR3: CASTELAALAYNEQFF. CDR3 coding DNA: TGTGCCAGCACCGAACTAGCGGCACTTGCTTACAATGAGCAGTTCTTC. The chain combines TRBV5-6 with TRBJ2-1, with TRBD2 matching 8 bases. CDR1 SGHDT and CDR2 YYEEEE come from the germline V gene. This CDR3 has 16 amino acids. J gave up 4 bases and V 6 bases, and 12 bases lay outside the gene matches.

This clonotype was found a few times. The V gene is TRBV7-9, the J gene TRBJ1-4; the D gene is possibly TRBD1 (5 bases). Germline V CDR1 and CDR2: SEHNR, FQNEAQ (reference sequence). The CDR3 has 16 amino acids. The germline V and J ends were trimmed by 4 bases and 5 bases, with 17 bases remaining between them. The CDR3 protein is CASSWGGGFSNEKLFF. The CDR3, as DNA: TGTGCCAGCAGCTGGGGGGGAGGATTTTCCAATGAAAAACTGTTTTTT.

This clonotype was seen many times. J is TRBJ1-2 and V is TRBV2, with unresolved D. This CDR3 region has 13 residues. The V and J ends lost 3 bases and 2 bases respectively, with 7 bases between them. Germline loops: CDR1 SNHLY, CDR2 FYNNEI. The CDR3 region is CASSDGDNYGYTF. CDR3 in DNA: TGTGCCAGCAGTGACGGCGACAACTATGGCTACACCTTC.

Ten or more counts support this clonotype. The chain is built from TRBV24-1 and TRBJ2-3, with D possibly matching TRBD2 (5 bases). V shed 4 bases and J shed 7 bases, with 8 bases lying between them. Germline V gene sequence: CDR1 KGHDR, CDR2 SFDVKD. The CDR3 runs to 12 residues. The CDR3 DNA follows: TGTGCCACCAGTGAGGGAGAGCATACGCAGTATTTT. This codes for CATSEGEHTQYF.